These 4 T cell receptor beta chains were all obtained from the same sample, sequenced in a study of T cell repertoires in cytomegalovirus infection. TCRdb re-derived calls from the reads in MiXCR, one entry per CDR3 protein. The sample lists approximately 180,000 distinct CDR3 sequences; roughly 19% were seen once. Sample: PBMCs. The receptors shown here come from a human donor in good health (CMV status not recorded). Some clones in this sample may be carry-over from other donors' samples.

This clonotype was seen repeatedly, ten times or more. This sequence joins TRBV7-2 and TRBJ2-4; TRBD1 agrees at 7 bases. The J segment lost 1 base and the V segment lost 1 base, leaving 4 bases of the junction unmatched. Germline CDR1 reads SGHTA; CDR2 reads FQGNSA. The CDR3 extends over 16 amino acids. CDR3 DNA: TGTGCCAGCAGCTTAGAAAGGGGGCTGGCCAAAAACATTCAGTACTTC. The encoded protein is CASSLERGLAKNIQYF.

This clonotype was seen many times. The chain uses TRBV12-3 or TRBV12-4 and TRBJ2-5; D unclear. CDR3 length equals 15 residues. With 5 bases removed from V and 3 bases from J, the gap between germline ends came to 16 bases. Here the CDR3 reads CASSRGDRPEETQYF. The CDR3 DNA sequence: TGTGCCAGCAGTAGAGGAGACCGACCCGAAGAGACCCAGTACTTC.

By share, this clonotype counts as medium-sized (0.01 to 0.1%). The genes are TRBV11-2 and TRBJ1-1; D is ambiguous. Trimming took off 1 base at V and 1 base at J, with 10 bases between the two ends. This CDR3 has 15 residues. Germline CDR1 SGHAT, CDR2 FQNNGV. The DNA for the CDR3 is TGTGCCAGCAGCTTAGGAGCGATTTGGAACACTGAAGCTTTCTTT. It specifies CASSLGAIWNTEAFF.

This clonotype turned up a few times. The chain joins TRBV12-3 or TRBV12-4 to TRBJ1-1; the D gene is possibly TRBD1 (6 bases). This CDR3 comprises 15 residues. The ends were cut back, 6 bases at V and 5 bases at J, with 19 bases in the middle. CDR3 residues: CASRMPSSGATEAFF. DNA for the CDR3: TGTGCCAGCAGAATGCCCTCATCGGGGGCTACTGAAGCTTTCTTT.